The source of this T cell receptor (beta chain) is a study of shared clonotypes between healthy human individuals. Study outcomes and limitations: Naive CD4 clonotypes were shared across a handful of donors at approximately 5.3%. Larger richness was generally estimated for naive than memory subsets.

It was CD45RO-negative cells, positively selected for CCR7, that made up naive CD8 cells, with terminally differentiated effector memory CD45RA+ cells excluded. Generated by immunoSEQ multiplex PCR, the TCRdb table keeps only in-frame clones and is missing some. The top ten hold about 1.7% of the sample, which has about 2.1 million clones, just under 95% seen once. On this clone: What it binds is not known. Other nucleotide sequences from this sample produce the same CDR3.

The sample was naive CD8+ T cells from PBMCs. The origin of this receptor is a young man in good health. Some clones in this sample may be carry-over from other donors' samples.

The CDR3 protein is CASSLGGSNQPQHF. In DNA, the CDR3 is TGTGCCAGCAGTTTAGGTGGTAGCAATCAGCCCCAGCATTTT. The chain carries TRBV27 and TRBJ1-5; D remains unclear. Germline CDR1 MNHEY, CDR2 SMNVEV (reference sequence). The germline V and J ends were trimmed by 2 bases and 0 bases, with 5 bases remaining between them. CDR3 length equals 14 residues.